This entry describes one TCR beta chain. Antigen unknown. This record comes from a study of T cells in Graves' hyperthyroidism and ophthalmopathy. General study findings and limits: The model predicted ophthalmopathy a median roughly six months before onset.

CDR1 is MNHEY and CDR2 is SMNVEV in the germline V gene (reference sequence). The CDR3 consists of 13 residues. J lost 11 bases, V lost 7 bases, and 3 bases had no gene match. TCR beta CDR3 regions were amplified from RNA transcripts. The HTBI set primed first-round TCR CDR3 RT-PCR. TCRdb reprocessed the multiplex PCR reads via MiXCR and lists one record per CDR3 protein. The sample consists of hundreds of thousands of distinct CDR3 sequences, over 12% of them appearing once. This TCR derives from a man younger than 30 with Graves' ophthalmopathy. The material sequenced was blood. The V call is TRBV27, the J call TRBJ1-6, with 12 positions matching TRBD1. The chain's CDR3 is CASTGTGGTPLHF. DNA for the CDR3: TGTGCCAGCACAGGGACAGGGGGCACACCCCTCCACTTT.